Below, one T cell receptor (beta chain) is given with its context. This receptor's antigen is unknown. Base-call qualities are not available, and no considerably larger clone is one nucleotide away. This entry belongs to a study of blood T cell repertoires in COVID-19 (dated by TCRdb to about 2020). For the wider study: Samples from collaborators originated in the United States, Italy and Spain and spanned both the acute and convalescent phases of COVID-19. Deeply sampled blood TCRbeta repertoires from subjects exposed to, actively infected with, or recovered from COVID-19 were included in the dataset. The prospective study material was composed of cDNA or gDNA derived from T cells, B-cell-depleted T cells, or PBMCs. Samples were obtained from the ongoing ImmuneRACE study (first 160 participants) and from 1,000 to 1,500 subjects provided by 6 global collaborators. HLA class I and class II types, where available, came from metadata supplied by the sample provider rather than from assay-based typing. The sample metadata nearly always contained a de-identified subject ID, COVID-19 status, age in years and sex. The repertoires were made available in a free public database intended to serve as a resource for research on the immune response to SARS-CoV-2. Study-level results and caveats: Clinical and demographic metadata were provided uncurated, with the amount varying by source and participant.

TCRbeta CDR3 regions were amplified from genomic DNA using the immunoSEQ Assay, a bias-controlled multiplex PCR. Per the original workflow: The number of nucleated cells in each sample was estimated by amplification of reference gene primers within the assay. Sequence reads were collapsed and filtered to measure the absolute abundance of every unique TCRbeta CDR3 rearrangement. For each sample, productive Simpson clonality was calculated by taking the square root of Simpson's diversity index across productive rearrangements. The table comes from immuneACCESS by way of TCRdb, which keeps in-frame sequences with V and J called. Part of the clones is missing from these tables; in studies checked, under half for an unresolved V gene and the rest for unknown reasons. V and J calls and clone size are copied from that table; D and trimming were computed from the DNA. The sample table shows just over 300,000 clones, and about nine tenths are seen once. The top ten hold around 2.1% of the sample.

The CDR3, from cysteine to phenylalanine, totals 15 residues. The kept DNA is CDR3 alone, 45 bases in frame from the first base. V is reduced by 4 bases and J by 4 bases, leaving a spacing of 16 bases between them. The germline V gene supplies CDR1 KGHSH and CDR2 LQKENI. Each collaborating institution followed its own protocols to collect whole blood in K2EDTA tubes. For TCRbeta analysis, collaborators shipped samples in one of three forms: frozen whole blood, isolated PBMCs, or DNA extracted from either of those sample types. The material sequenced was peripheral blood. The TCR was taken from a man aged 18-30 years with active or convalescent COVID-19. The rearrangement combines TRBV18 with TRBJ2-5, and perhaps TRBD1 as D gene, on 9 matching bases. In nucleotide form, the sequence is TGTGCCAGCTCACGTAGCGGGACAGGGCTAGAGACCCAGTACTTC. Protein translation: CASSRSGTGLETQYF. With the rest looked up from the reference TRBV18 and TRBJ2-5 genes rather than sequenced, the full variable domain is NAGVMQNPRHLVRRRGQEARLRCSPMKGHSHVYWYRQLPEEGLKFMVYLQKENIIDESGMPKERFSAEFPKEGPSILRIQQVVRGDSAAYFCASSRSGTGLETQYFGPGTRLLVL.